Each of the 9 T cell receptor beta chains below was sequenced from the same sample in a study of blood T cell repertoires in COVID-19. Clones were sequenced by immunoSEQ multiplex PCR, and TCRdb holds only the in-frame ones, with some missing. The sample yields nearly 60,000 clones, 90% seen once. Sample: peripheral blood. Every receptor here comes from a man between 60 and 75 years old with active COVID-19.

This chain links TRBV7-2 with TRBJ2-7; 9 nucleotides match TRBD1. This CDR3 is 15 amino acids long. The trim removed 5 bases at V and 2 bases at J, leaving 7 bases unmatched. Germline assignment: CDR1 SGHTA and CDR2 FQGNSA. CDR3 sequence: CASSPQQGAAYEQYF. The CDR3 DNA reads TGTGCCAGCAGCCCCCAACAGGGGGCGGCCTACGAGCAGTACTTC.

This clone occurred a few times. The chain employs TRBV18 and TRBJ1-5, with 9 bases identical to TRBD1. The CDR3 contains 15 residues. Germline V gives CDR1 KGHSH, CDR2 LQKENI. The V segment lost 3 bases and the J segment 7 bases; nucleotides outside the gene matches: 7. This CDR3 is CASSPGQGRGQPQHF. The DNA for the CDR3 is TGTGCCAGCTCACCCGGACAGGGGCGAGGACAGCCCCAGCATTTT.

This clone has a handful of counts. The chain couples TRBV5-1 to TRBJ1-3; D is ambiguous. V was clipped by 5 bases and J by 0 bases, with 6 bases between them. The CDR3 consists of 13 residues. The germline gives CDR1 SGHRS, CDR2 YFSETQ. The CDR3 region is CASRWSSGNTIYF. The CDR3, as DNA: TGCGCCAGCAGATGGAGCTCTGGAAACACCATATATTTT.

V and J are TRBV18 and TRBJ2-7; 12 bases fit TRBD2. CDR1 and CDR2 from the germline V gene are KGHSH and LQKENI. V lost 2 bases to trimming and J lost 3 bases; unmatched junction nucleotides: 8. The CDR3 runs to 17 residues. The CDR3 DNA sequence: TGTGCCAGCTCACCAGCCCTAGCGGGAGGGCCGAACTACGAGCAGTACTTC. Translation gives CASSPALAGGPNYEQYF.

The V gene is TRBV11-1, the J gene TRBJ2-2, with D hard to call. The CDR3 spans 15 residues. V was trimmed by 3 bases and J by 5 bases, leaving 13 bases between them. The germline CDR1 and CDR2 sequences are SGHAT and FQDESV (reference sequence). CDR3 region: CASSFYFGETGELFF. CDR3 bases: TGTGCCAGCAGCTTTTACTTCGGAGAGACCGGGGAGCTGTTTTTT.

The chain links TRBV29-1 to TRBJ2-3; weak D call: TRBD2 (6 bases). This CDR3 comprises 14 residues. Germline values: CDR1 SQVTM, CDR2 ANQGSEA. The V and J ends lost 6 bases and 0 bases respectively, with 13 bases between them. As DNA, the CDR3 is TGCAGCGTAAGGCTAGCGATAAGCACAGATACGCAGTATTTT. Translated: CSVRLAISTDTQYF.

The rearrangement links TRBV7-3 to TRBJ2-5; 9 bases line up with TRBD1. Per germline, CDR1 SGHTA and CDR2 FQGTGA. CDR3 length equals 14 residues. V trimming: 5 bases; J trimming: 4 bases; junction bases outside the gene matches: 5. This chain's CDR3 is CASSPTGGRETQYF. The CDR3, as DNA: TGTGCCAGCAGCCCTACAGGGGGCAGAGAGACCCAGTACTTC.

In its sample, this clone was seen once. The chain joins TRBV11-3 to TRBJ2-1, with D maybe TRBD2 (7 bases). There are 14 residues in the CDR3. Trimming removed 4 bases at V and 8 bases at J, with 15 bases between. CDR1 is SGHNT, CDR2 YENEEA, per germline. CDR3 amino acids: CASSSGGLADEQFF. CDR3 bases: TGTGCCAGCAGCTCCGGGGGGCTAGCCGATGAGCAGTTCTTC.

The CDR3 coding sequence is TGTGCCAGTAGTATGGACAGGCTGGGAGTTTATCAGCCCCAGCATTTT. Encoded protein: CASSMDRLGVYQPQHF. V is TRBV19 and J is TRBJ1-5; 7 nucleotides align to TRBD1. After removal of 3 bases from V and 5 bases from J, the junction contained 10 bases not matched to a gene. Germline assignment: CDR1 LNHDA and CDR2 SQIVND (reference sequence). CDR3 length equals 16 residues. Drawing the rest from reference TRBV19 and TRBJ1-5, the complete variable domain is DGGITQSPKYLFRKEGQNVTLSCEQNLNHDAMYWYRQDPGQGLRLIYYSQIVNDFQKGDIAEGYSVSREKKESFPLTVTSAQKNPTAFYLCASSMDRLGVYQPQHFGDGTRLSIL.